The rows below give T cell receptor beta chains drawn from one sample of a study of blood T cell repertoires in COVID-19. Produced via immunoSEQ multiplex PCR; TCRdb's table is partial and in-frame only. The sample has about 200,000 clones, approximately 87% seen once; the top ten hold roughly 6.2%. The sequenced sample consisted of peripheral blood. Source of these receptors: a man aged 60 to 75 who had recovered from COVID-19. CDR3s include the opening cysteine and the closing phenylalanine or tryptophan. Each record gives: V gene, CDR3 length, CDR3 protein.

TRBV19	15	CASSILGTANNEQFF
TRBV6-5	15	CASSYVGQINNEQFF
TRBV27	14	CASSLITGAGELFF
TRBV9	18	CASSSTGTGGHLNEKLFF
TRBV5-6	13	CASSLRTGETQYF
TRBV7-6	13	CASSPFRGGTQYF
TRBV25-1	15	CASSQGLGFTGELFF
TRBV2	18	CASSEERAGLAGYHEQFF
TRBV7-3	16	CASREGTGVYTGELFF
TRBV5-1	16	CASSGAGGLYQETQYF
TRBV5-1	15	CASSLGGGSYNEQFF
TRBV19	15	CASSNRLDSWAGYTF
TRBV5-4	15	CASSLAGTGGEKLFF
TRBV2	15	CASNSRGYSNQPQHF
TRBV9	15	CASSSRTAGYEKLFF
TRBV7-2	16	CASSYSEGDNYRGYTF
TRBV7-6	13	CASSSQEGGELFF
TRBV11-2	14	CASSLASRQETQYF
TRBV7-3	13	CASSSQVYNEQFF
TRBV6-5	14	CASRLTGGGNIQYF
TRBV29-1	14	CSARQESYNSPLHF
TRBV30	11	CAWSVGEGQFF
TRBV29-1	15	CSVGLLAGSLNEQFF
TRBV6-2/TRBV6-3	17	CASSSLIQGARTGELFF
TRBV6-5	15	CASSYATELVTVLTF
TRBV6-5	12	CASRADWELEFF
TRBV3-1/TRBV3-2	13	CASSHESSETQYF
TRBV18	15	CASSPRQVEDSPLHF
TRBV27	11	CASSFGYEQYF
TRBV30	13	CAWSVIAEVRQFF
TRBV19	13	CASSKGEWNEQYF
TRBV25-1	13	CASSESGGSGQYF
TRBV28	12	CALSGQGQPQHF
TRBV6-7	17	CASSYSINDRGRLGYTF
TRBV6-5	13	CASRLLLGNEAFF
TRBV7-3	14	CASSAQAGGNTIYF
TRBV7-2	16	CASSLVSRGAYNEQFF
TRBV7-7	18	CASSSLAGGPGRKETQYF
TRBV10-2	14	CASSENRGDQPQHF
TRBV11-2	15	CASSQQPLAEGTQYF
TRBV30	14	CAWNLAGTEYRAFF
TRBV28	15	CASSFVQGPHQPQHF
TRBV18	18	CASSPEQGSGATNEKLFF
TRBV7-7	16	CASRRLAGAPQETQYF
TRBV2	15	CASTGQGATSYEQYF
TRBV3-1/TRBV3-2	16	CASSQWASGGLGTQYF
TRBV11-2	13	CASSLFENQPQHF
TRBV3-1/TRBV3-2	12	CASSLQGAGYTF